This record concerns one T cell receptor (beta chain) sequence. Repertoires were generated with immunoSEQ multiplex PCR, while TCRdb's copy carries only in-frame clones and drops some. Of approximately 38,000 clones in the sample, roughly 83% were seen once. The data are from a study of OX40 agonist ivuxolimab in advanced cancers. Study overall: Those enrolled were roughly 80% male, with a mean age of approximately 60 years and ages from 23 to 79.

The specimen comprised CD4+ or CD8+ T cells sorted from blood, sampled in a trial of the OX40 agonist ivuxolimab. The sequence derives from an adult with an advanced solid tumor such as melanoma, head and neck, liver or kidney cancer.

DNA of the CDR3: TGTGCCAGCAGTCCGACAGGGTTCAATCAGCCCCAGCATTTT. Protein sequence: CASSPTGFNQPQHF. V usage is TRBV27 and J usage is TRBJ1-5, with TRBD1 matching over 7 bases. J gave up 3 bases and V 5 bases, and 4 bases lay outside the gene matches. Per the germline V gene, CDR1 is MNHEY and CDR2 is SMNVEV (reference sequence). The CDR3 extends over 14 amino acids.